These 7 T cell receptor beta chains share one sample of origin, sequenced in a study of OX40 agonist ivuxolimab in advanced cancers. Only in-frame clones appear in the TCRdb table, and some are missing; sequencing was by immunoSEQ multiplex PCR. There are tens of thousands of clones in the sample; approximately 90% occur only once, and 0.4% to 0.65% lies in the top ten. This sample comprised CD4+ or CD8+ T cells sorted from blood, obtained in a trial of the OX40 agonist ivuxolimab. These receptors were obtained from an adult with an advanced solid tumor such as melanoma, head and neck, liver or kidney cancer.

The chain links TRBV28 to TRBJ1-5; D may be TRBD1 (5 bases). Germline-derived CDR1 and CDR2 are MDHEN and SYDVKM. The CDR3 contains 14 residues. The germline V and J ends were trimmed by 7 bases and 5 bases, with 15 bases remaining between them. In DNA form, the CDR3 reads TGTGCCAGCAACCTTCGGGGGGGACATCAGCCCCAGCATTTT. Residues: CASNLRGGHQPQHF.

The V and J genes are TRBV7-2 and TRBJ2-1; no firm D call. The ends were cut back, 4 bases at V and 7 bases at J, with 8 bases in the middle. CDR1 is SGHTA and CDR2 is FQGNSA in the germline V gene. This CDR3 is 12 amino acids long. CDR3 residues: CASSYPRNEQFF. In nucleotides, the CDR3 is TGTGCCAGCAGCTATCCGCGGAATGAGCAGTTCTTC.

The chain employs TRBV5-6 and TRBJ2-5; D is possibly TRBD2 (5 bases). V was trimmed by 4 bases and J by 4 bases, leaving 20 bases between them. The CDR3 length is 16 residues. Germline V gene data show CDR1 as SGHDT and CDR2 as YYEEEE. The CDR3 nucleotides read TGTGCCAGCAGCGGGTATAAGGTGTTGAGCGGAGAGACCCAGTACTTC. Translated: CASSGYKVLSGETQYF.

For the CDR3, the DNA is TGTGCCAGCAGTGTTCGGGGGGGCAGGTACGAGCAGTACTTC. Protein sequence: CASSVRGGRYEQYF. This chain uses TRBV6-1 with TRBJ2-7; 8 bases agree with TRBD2. V was clipped by 4 bases and J by 4 bases; unmatched bases: 6. The CDR3 is 14 residues long. Looked up from germline, CDR1 is MNHNS and CDR2 is SASEGT.

CDR3 in amino acids: CASSPPGQETQYF. The DNA for the CDR3 is TGTGCCAGCTCACCACCGGGTCAAGAGACCCAGTACTTC. The rearrangement joins TRBV18 to TRBJ2-5; D unclear. V was cut by 0 bases and J by 2 bases, with 4 bases left in between. Germline CDR1 KGHSH, CDR2 LQKENI. The length of the CDR3 is 13 residues.

The chain employs TRBV2 and TRBJ1-1, with a tentative D call TRBD1 (6 bases). CDR1 and CDR2 from the germline V gene are SNHLY and FYNNEI. The CDR3 length is 13 residues. V was cut by 6 bases and J by 1 base, with 9 bases left in between. The CDR3 loop reads CASRKDRNTEAFF. DNA for the CDR3: TGTGCCAGCAGAAAGGACAGGAACACTGAAGCTTTCTTT. Using reference TRBV2 and TRBJ1-1 for the parts outside the CDR3, the full variable domain is EPEVTQTPSHQVTQMGQEVILRCVPISNHLYFYWYRQILGQKVEFLVSFYNNEISEKSEIFDDQFSVERPDGSNFTLKIRSTKLEDSAMYFCASRKDRNTEAFFGQGTRLTVV.

The chain recombines TRBV2 with TRBJ1-5, with D uncertain. V lost 6 bases to trimming and J lost 2 bases, with 11 bases between them. Germline values: CDR1 SNHLY, CDR2 FYNNEI. This CDR3 comprises 14 residues. The CDR3 region is CASRARRGNQPQHF. Here the CDR3 DNA reads TGTGCCAGCAGGGCCCGACGGGGCAATCAGCCCCAGCATTTT. Filled out from reference TRBV2 and TRBJ1-5, the complete variable domain reads EPEVTQTPSHQVTQMGQEVILRCVPISNHLYFYWYRQILGQKVEFLVSFYNNEISEKSEIFDDQFSVERPDGSNFTLKIRSTKLEDSAMYFCASRARRGNQPQHFGDGTRLSIL.